These T cell receptor beta chains were read from a single sample in a study of T cells in localized non-small cell lung cancer. The repertoire was sequenced with immunoSEQ multiplex PCR; TCRdb's copy has only in-frame clones and lacks some. The sample lists about 59,000 clones, 91% occurring once. Material: peripheral blood, obtained before any cancer treatment. These receptors were collected from a man aged 35-69 years with stage I lung adenocarcinoma. CDR3s include the opening cysteine and the closing phenylalanine or tryptophan. A D gene is named only where the DNA matches it firmly. Rows may omit the clone size; those that give it use once, few, many or a size class.

j_gene: TRBJ2-7
len: 15
v_gene: TRBV27
abundance: .
d_gene: .
CDR3aa: CASSSHRGGGNEQYF
CDR3nt: TGTGCCAGCAGTTCGCACAGGGGGGGAGGCAACGAGCAGTACTTC

j_gene: TRBJ1-1
len: 11
v_gene: TRBV2
abundance: .
d_gene: .
CDR3aa: CASSEDTEAFF
CDR3nt: TGTGCCAGCAGTGAGGACACTGAAGCTTTCTTT

j_gene: TRBJ2-5
len: 12
v_gene: TRBV6-1
abundance: .
d_gene: .
CDR3aa: CASSGVQETQYF
CDR3nt: TGTGCCAGCAGTGGAGTCCAAGAGACCCAGTACTTC

j_gene: TRBJ1-5
len: 12
v_gene: TRBV19
abundance: once
d_gene: .
CDR3aa: CASSIPDQPQHF
CDR3nt: TGTGCCAGTAGTATCCCAGACCAGCCCCAGCATTTT

j_gene: TRBJ2-5
len: 18
v_gene: TRBV9
abundance: .
d_gene: TRBD2
CDR3aa: CASSVGVRLAGDQETQYF
CDR3nt: TGTGCCAGCAGCGTAGGTGTGAGACTAGCGGGAGATCAAGAGACCCAGTACTTC

j_gene: TRBJ2-7
len: 15
v_gene: TRBV4-1
abundance: .
d_gene: TRBD1
CDR3aa: CASSHPGQGLYEQYF
CDR3nt: TGCGCCAGCAGCCATCCGGGACAGGGATTATACGAGCAGTACTTC

j_gene: TRBJ2-5
len: 16
v_gene: TRBV5-1
abundance: .
d_gene: TRBD1
CDR3aa: CASSLKGGRGLETQYF
CDR3nt: TGCGCCAGCAGCTTGAAAGGGGGCAGAGGTTTAGAGACCCAGTACTTC

j_gene: TRBJ2-3
len: 15
v_gene: TRBV5-6
abundance: few
d_gene: TRBD2
CDR3aa: CASSLVGGHTDTQYF
CDR3nt: TGTGCCAGCAGCTTGGTGGGAGGGCACACAGATACGCAGTATTTT

j_gene: TRBJ2-1
len: 16
v_gene: TRBV5-8
abundance: .
d_gene: TRBD2
CDR3aa: CASSLGAGDAYNEQFF
CDR3nt: TGTGCCAGCAGCTTGGGAGCGGGAGACGCTTACAATGAGCAGTTCTTC

j_gene: TRBJ2-2
len: 11
v_gene: TRBV30
abundance: .
d_gene: .
CDR3aa: CAWKRVGELFF
CDR3nt: TGTGCCTGGAAGAGGGTCGGGGAGCTGTTTTTT

j_gene: TRBJ2-7
len: 10
v_gene: TRBV20-1
abundance: .
d_gene: TRBD1
CDR3aa: CSASGTGQYF
CDR3nt: TGCAGTGCTAGTGGGACAGGGCAGTACTTC

j_gene: TRBJ1-2
len: 14
v_gene: TRBV7-8
abundance: .
d_gene: .
CDR3aa: CASSLGSSNYGYTF
CDR3nt: TGTGCCAGCAGCTTAGGGTCGTCGAACTATGGCTACACCTTC

j_gene: TRBJ2-7
len: 17
v_gene: TRBV7-3
abundance: .
d_gene: .
CDR3aa: CASSQYVGRLSSYEQYF
CDR3nt: TGTGCCAGCAGCCAGTATGTGGGGCGCTTGAGCTCCTACGAGCAGTACTTC

j_gene: TRBJ2-7
len: 13
v_gene: TRBV5-1
abundance: .
d_gene: .
CDR3aa: CASSNGNSYEQYF
CDR3nt: TGCGCCAGCAGCAACGGGAATTCCTACGAGCAGTACTTC

j_gene: TRBJ1-1
len: 15
v_gene: TRBV2
abundance: .
d_gene: TRBD1
CDR3aa: CASSADAQGAPEAFF
CDR3nt: TGTGCCAGCAGTGCGGACGCTCAGGGGGCCCCTGAAGCTTTCTTT

j_gene: TRBJ2-2
len: 17
v_gene: TRBV7-2
abundance: .
d_gene: TRBD2
CDR3aa: CASSLYMMAGGTGELFF
CDR3nt: TGTGCCAGCAGCTTATATATGATGGCGGGGGGGACCGGGGAGCTGTTTTTT